The clone carrying this T cell receptor beta chain was seen only a few times. The antigen is not known. It was RNA transcripts that yielded the amplified TCR beta CDR3 regions. TCR CDR3 regions were first amplified by RT-PCR with HTBI primers. TCRdb passed the multiplex PCR reads through MiXCR, listing each CDR3 protein once. The table includes roughly 400,000 distinct CDR3 sequences, approximately 14% detected once. The data were taken from a study of T cells in Graves' hyperthyroidism and ophthalmopathy. The study's findings and limits: Using 13 V-J features, a model discriminated ophthalmopathy from stable hyperthyroidism.

Clinical symptoms, serum thyroxine and TRAb, thyroid ultrasound and orbital computed tomography were used for the diagnoses. It was at first hyperthyroidism diagnosis, before any ophthalmopathy symptoms, that the blood sample was taken. The CDR3 length is 13 residues. Germline lookup yields CDR1 LNHDA and CDR2 SQIVND (reference sequence). V shed 4 bases and J shed 1 base, with 8 bases lying between them. The chain uses TRBV19 and TRBJ2-7, with D perhaps matching TRBD1 (5 bases). This TCR was recovered from a woman between 18 and 29 years old with Graves' hyperthyroidism that later progressed to Graves' ophthalmopathy. The sequenced material came from blood. The CDR3 bases are TGTGCCAGTAGTACAACAGGTTCCTACGAGCAGTACTTC. This codes for CASSTTGSYEQYF.